Below, 2 T cell receptor beta chains from the same sample are listed, as sequenced in a study of CD8 T cells in Susac syndrome. Random hexamers served to reverse transcribe roughly 0.5 to 1 ug RNA. MiXCR, run by TCRdb on the immunoSEQ multiplex PCR reads, gives a single entry per CDR3 protein. There are tens of thousands of distinct CDR3 sequences in the sample; roughly 96% occur only once, and roughly 0.62% lies in the top ten. The sequenced sample consisted of CD8+ T cells from PBMCs. All receptors derive from a human donor with Susac syndrome.

The DNA of the CDR3 is TGTGCCACCGGGTCACCCCTCCACTTT. It codes for CATGSPLHF. The chain carries TRBV6-5 and TRBJ1-6; no firm D call. V lost 10 bases and J lost 10, with 5 bases in between. Germline V gene sequence: CDR1 MNHEY, CDR2 SVGAGI. The CDR3 is 9 amino acids.

The chain carries TRBV19 and TRBJ1-5; TRBD1 is a possible D gene (5 bases). Germline V gene sequence: CDR1 LNHDA, CDR2 SQIVND (reference sequence). Trimming removed 3 bases at V and 4 bases at J, with 10 bases between. The CDR3 runs to 14 residues. The CDR3 DNA reads as TGTGCCAGTAGTATCCTGGGGGGAAATCAGCCCCAGCATTTT. It encodes CASSILGGNQPQHF.